This T cell receptor (beta chain) was recovered during a study of radiotherapy plus CTLA-4 blockade in lung cancer. The CDR3 is 18 residues long. The germline V gene encodes CDR1 SGDLS and CDR2 YYNGEE. V lost 0 bases and J lost 2, with 18 bases in between. Some clones are missing from TCRdb's copy, which holds only in-frame ones; the method was immunoSEQ multiplex PCR. The sample holds some 110,000 clones, under 90% seen once. The material was peripheral blood, obtained from a patient treated with radiotherapy plus ipilimumab. The origin of this receptor is a human donor with non-small cell lung cancer that progressed on radiotherapy plus ipilimumab. Some clones in this sample may be carry-over from other donors' samples. The V gene is TRBV9, the J gene TRBJ1-3, with unresolved D. The CDR3 DNA sequence: TGTGCCAGCAGCGTAGATTGCTTGCAGAAGGTCCCTGGAAACACCATATATTTT. Its translation is CASSVDCLQKVPGNTIYF. Combining the CDR3 with reference TRBV9 and TRBJ1-3 gives the whole variable domain DSGVTQTPKHLITATGQRVTLRCSPRSGDLSVYWYQQSLDQGLQFLIQYYNGEERAKGNILERFSAQQFPDLHSELNLSSLELGDSALYFCASSVDCLQKVPGNTIYFGEGSWLTVV.